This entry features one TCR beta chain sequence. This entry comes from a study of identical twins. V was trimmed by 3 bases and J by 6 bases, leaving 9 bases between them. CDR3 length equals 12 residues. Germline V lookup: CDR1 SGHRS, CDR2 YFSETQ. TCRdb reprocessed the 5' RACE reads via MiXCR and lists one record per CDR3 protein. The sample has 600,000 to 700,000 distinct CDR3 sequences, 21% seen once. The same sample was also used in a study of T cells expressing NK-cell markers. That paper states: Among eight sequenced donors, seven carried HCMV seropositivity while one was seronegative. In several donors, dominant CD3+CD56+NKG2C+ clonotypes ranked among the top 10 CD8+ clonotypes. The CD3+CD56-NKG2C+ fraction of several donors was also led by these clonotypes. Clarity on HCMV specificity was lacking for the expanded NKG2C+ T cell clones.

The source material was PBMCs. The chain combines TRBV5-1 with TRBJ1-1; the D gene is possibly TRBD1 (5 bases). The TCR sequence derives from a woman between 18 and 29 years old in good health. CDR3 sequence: CASSSWGAEAFF. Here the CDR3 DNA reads TGCGCCAGCAGCTCCTGGGGGGCTGAAGCTTTCTTT. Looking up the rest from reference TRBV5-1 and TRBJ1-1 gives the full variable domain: KAGVTQTPRYLIKTRGQQVTLSCSPISGHRSVSWYQQTPGQGLQFLFEYFSETQRNKGNFPGRFSGRQFSNSRSEMNVSTLELGDSALYLCASSSWGAEAFFGQGTRLTVV.